This TCR beta chain was sequenced during a study of identical twins. Germline V gives CDR1 DFQATT, CDR2 SNEGSKA (reference sequence). The CDR3 runs 10 residues. The V end lost 6 bases, the J end lost 8 bases, and 9 bases lay between the germline ends. Comments on this clonotype: Its specificity is not known.

cDNA carried unique molecular identifiers, and a universal primer site was added by template switching. Via MiXCR, TCRdb re-called the 5' RACE reads, giving one row per CDR3 protein. The data hold approximately 350,000 distinct CDR3 sequences, with over 9% observed a single time. Everyone who gave samples was a healthy Caucasian. Notes on the study in general: Zero-insertion results could be subject to partial confounding by invariant MAIT and iNKT cells.

The same data also went into a second study, on yellow fever vaccine responses in identical twins. Per that paper: Twins' vaccine T cell responses reportedly seemed partly convergent and partly personalized.

The rearrangement uses TRBV20-1 and TRBJ2-3; possible D gene TRBD2, 6 bases. The specimen sequenced was CD8+ T cells sorted from blood. The source is a woman in her late teens or twenties in good health. CDR3 region: CSASGGTQYF. The CDR3, as DNA: TGCAGTGCCTCCGGGGGTACGCAGTATTTT.